These 28 T cell receptor beta chains share one sample of origin, sequenced in a study of cytomegalovirus exposure and HLA in healthy donors. Researchers ran the PCR with 60 Vbeta and 13 Jbeta primers. Assay used: immunoSEQ multiplex PCR; TCRdb lists only in-frame clones, some missing. The sample contains fewer than 150,000 clones, 82% of which appear only once. The specimen was PBMCs. These receptor sequences come from a male donor in good health and CMV-seronegative.

The chain uses TRBV5-6 and TRBJ2-7; unclear D gene. Per the germline V gene, CDR1 is SGHDT and CDR2 is YYEEEE. The CDR3 is made up of 11 amino acids. Trimming took 6 bases from V and 3 from J, leaving 7 bases between them. The chain's CDR3 is CASNTRYEQYF. CDR3 coding DNA: TGTGCCAGCAACACACGCTACGAGCAGTACTTC.

The chain is built from TRBV7-2 and TRBJ2-5; D ambiguous. Germline assignment: CDR1 SGHTA and CDR2 FQGNSA. V lost 0 bases to trimming and J lost 8 bases, with 7 bases between them. The CDR3 loop spans 12 amino acids. DNA of the CDR3: TGTGCCAGCAGCTTAGCATCGAGTACCCAGTACTTC. This encodes CASSLASSTQYF.

On this clone itself: Other DNA sequences from this sample encode an identical CDR3 as well. The genes are TRBV7-3 and TRBJ1-3; D ambiguous. The CDR3 runs to 13 residues. Germline V CDR1 and CDR2: SGHTA, FQGTGA. The V end was cut by 2 bases, the J end by 4 bases, with 6 bases between. The CDR3 is CASSLGGGNTIYF. In nucleotides, the CDR3 is TGTGCCAGCAGCTTAGGCGGGGGAAACACCATATATTTT.

V and J are TRBV6-5 and TRBJ2-3; D may be TRBD2 (7 bases). In germline, CDR1 is MNHEY, CDR2 SVGAGI. The V gene lost 5 bases and the J gene lost 10 bases, with 16 bases spanning the gap. The CDR3 runs 13 residues. This CDR3 is CASSPRGARSQYF. DNA of the CDR3: TGTGCCAGCAGTCCCCGGGGGGCCCGATCGCAGTATTTT.

The chain employs TRBV28 and TRBJ1-1; D ambiguous. V was clipped by 6 bases and J by 3 bases, with 14 bases between them. The CDR3 contains 14 residues. CDR1 MDHEN and CDR2 SYDVKM come from the germline V gene. In nucleotides, the CDR3 is TGTGCCAGCAGCTGGACCCCCGGGGACACTGAAGCTTTCTTT. Translation gives CASSWTPGDTEAFF.

This clone was found once. J is TRBJ2-7 and V is TRBV6-5, with D possibly matching TRBD1 (5 bases). V was cut by 8 bases and J by 2 bases, with 13 bases left in between. This CDR3 has 13 amino acids. Germline CDR1 reads MNHEY; CDR2 reads SVGAGI. The CDR3 coding sequence is TGTGCCAGCGTACGTGCAGGGACCTACGAGCAGTACTTC. Amino acids: CASVRAGTYEQYF.

This clone was picked up a small number of times. The V and J genes are TRBV30 and TRBJ1-2; 7 bases are a match to TRBD1. Trimming cost V 5 bases and J 8 bases; bases outside gene matches: 14. Germline values: CDR1 GTSNPN, CDR2 SVGIG (reference sequence). The CDR3 loop spans 14 amino acids. Written as DNA, the CDR3 is TGTGCCTGGGTAGGGACAGTTGTAAATCGGGGCTACACCTTC. Its protein product is CAWVGTVVNRGYTF.

The chain carries TRBV7-9 and TRBJ2-2; 9 bases align to TRBD1. The V and J ends lost 5 bases and 5 bases, in that order; junction bases with no gene match: 6. The CDR3 length is 15 residues. Germline V gives CDR1 SEHNR, CDR2 FQNEAQ (reference sequence). The CDR3 is CASSPRQGVTGELFF. CDR3 coding DNA: TGTGCCAGCAGCCCCCGACAGGGGGTGACCGGGGAGCTGTTTTTT.

The J gene is TRBJ1-3, the V gene TRBV21-1. TRBV21-1 is a documented pseudogene. The CDR3 contains 10 residues. CDR3 coding DNA: TGTGCCAGCAGCCGTGTATCCATATATTTT. Translating gives CASSRVSIYF.

The chain couples TRBV29-1 to TRBJ1-2; tentatively, D is TRBD1 (5 bases). Per germline, CDR1 SQVTM and CDR2 ANQGSEA. This CDR3 is built from 13 residues. V lost 4 bases to trimming and J lost 8 bases, with 17 bases between them. The CDR3 loop is CSVGRGTRLGYTF. The DNA of the CDR3 is TGCAGCGTTGGTCGGGGGACCCGCCTAGGCTACACCTTC.

The chain couples TRBV6-5 to TRBJ2-1; no clear D. The length of the CDR3 is 12 residues. Trimming stripped 8 bases from V and 7 bases from J, with 12 bases between. CDR1 is MNHEY, CDR2 SVGAGI, per germline. CDR3 DNA: TGTGCCAGCCGGGTTTCAGTAAATGAGCAGTTCTTC. It encodes CASRVSVNEQFF.

This sequence joins TRBV2 and TRBJ2-7, with 9 nucleotides matching TRBD1. There are 14 residues in the CDR3. The J segment lost 0 bases and the V segment lost 6 bases, leaving 3 bases of the junction unmatched. CDR1 SNHLY and CDR2 FYNNEI come from the germline V gene. The CDR3 DNA reads TGTGCCAGCAGGGGGACAGGGAGCTCCTACGAGCAGTACTTC. Protein: CASRGTGSSYEQYF.

J is TRBJ2-5 and V is TRBV2, with TRBD2 matching over 7 bases. The germline V gene encodes CDR1 SNHLY and CDR2 FYNNEI. With 7 bases clipped from V and 4 bases from J, the junction kept 12 bases outside the gene matches. This CDR3 has 15 residues. CDR3 sequence: CASTGKAGEGETQYF. CDR3 nucleotides: TGTGCCAGCACCGGGAAGGCGGGAGAAGGAGAGACCCAGTACTTC.

The chain couples TRBV9 to TRBJ2-5, with TRBD2 identical over 7 bases. After removal of 0 bases from V and 3 bases from J, the junction contained 5 bases not matched to a gene. Germline CDR1 SGDLS, CDR2 YYNGEE. CDR3 length: 15 amino acids. In DNA form, the CDR3 reads TGTGCCAGCAGCGTAGCAGGAGCGGGGAAAGAGACCCAGTACTTC. This sequence encodes CASSVAGAGKETQYF.

The chain couples TRBV11-2 to TRBJ1-3, with 7 bases identical to TRBD1. Trimming took 3 bases from V and 2 from J; bases not matched to a gene: 7. CDR3 size: 16 residues. The germline V gene encodes CDR1 SGHAT and CDR2 FQNNGV. CDR3 loop: CASSFQGVIPGNTIYF. DNA of the CDR3: TGTGCCAGCAGCTTTCAGGGGGTAATTCCTGGAAACACCATATATTTT.

The chain recombines TRBV19 with TRBJ2-2, with 9 bases aligning to TRBD1. V shed 6 bases, J shed 7 bases, and the junction held 9 bases outside the gene matches. The CDR3 loop spans 15 amino acids. Germline V gene lookup returns CDR1 LNHDA and CDR2 SQIVND (reference sequence). CDR3 in amino acids: CASRWDRELDGELFF. The CDR3 DNA is TGTGCCAGTAGGTGGGACAGGGAATTAGACGGGGAGCTGTTTTTT.

This rearrangement joins TRBV5-6 to TRBJ2-5, with D perhaps matching TRBD2 (5 bases). Germline-derived CDR1 and CDR2 are SGHDT and YYEEEE. Trimming took 2 bases from V and 1 from J, leaving 12 bases between them. The CDR3 consists of 15 residues. CDR3 DNA: TGTGCCAGCAGCTTTGGTCGGACTTTCCAAGAGACCCAGTACTTC. As protein: CASSFGRTFQETQYF.

The rearrangement links TRBV19 to TRBJ2-2, with a weak D call TRBD1 (5 bases). Germline V CDR1 and CDR2: LNHDA, SQIVND (reference sequence). Trimming stripped 3 bases from V and 6 bases from J, with 14 bases between. The CDR3 totals 15 residues. CDR3 amino acids: CASSIAGAGPGELFF. Written as DNA, the CDR3 is TGTGCCAGTAGTATCGCTGGGGCAGGGCCCGGGGAGCTGTTTTTT.

This chain connects TRBV6-5 to TRBJ2-3; possible D gene TRBD2, 5 bases. The CDR3 contains 13 residues. Trimming took 4 bases from V and 3 from J, leaving 8 bases between them. Germline loops: CDR1 MNHEY, CDR2 SVGAGI. This CDR3 reads CASSLRATDTQYF. CDR3 bases: TGTGCCAGCAGTTTGCGGGCGACAGATACGCAGTATTTT.

This chain joins TRBV6-1 and TRBJ2-1, with D unclear. This CDR3 is built from 15 residues. CDR1 and CDR2 from the germline V gene are MNHNS and SASEGT. The V end lost 2 bases, the J end lost 9 bases, and 17 bases lay between the germline ends. This CDR3 reads CASSEKPSDSGEQFF. The CDR3 coding sequence is TGTGCCAGCAGTGAAAAACCCTCGGATTCAGGTGAGCAGTTCTTC.

This rearrangement joins TRBV7-2 to TRBJ2-3; 11 bases are shared with TRBD2. Germline V gene data show CDR1 as SGHTA and CDR2 as FQGNSA. This CDR3 is built from 16 residues. Trimming at V came to 1 base and at J to 6 bases, leaving 6 bases not matched to a gene. The CDR3 region is CASSLVGLAGGDTQYF. In nucleotides, the CDR3 is TGTGCCAGCAGCTTAGTTGGCCTAGCGGGAGGCGATACGCAGTATTTT.

V gene TRBV5-6 combines with J gene TRBJ2-5; the D gene is possibly TRBD1 (6 bases). Germline CDR1 is SGHDT and CDR2 is YYEEEE. The V end was cut by 4 bases, the J end by 2 bases, with 12 bases between. The CDR3 spans 14 residues. CDR3 nucleotides: TGTGCCAGCAGCCAGACAGGAGATCAAGAGACCCAGTACTTC. Translated: CASSQTGDQETQYF.

The chain's CDR3 is CASSEGPGPRGNSPLHF. DNA of the CDR3: TGTGCCAGCAGTGAAGGGCCCGGCCCCCGGGGTAATTCACCCCTCCACTTT. The gene calls are TRBV6-1 and TRBJ1-6, with D uncertain. The germline V gene encodes CDR1 MNHNS and CDR2 SASEGT. Trimming took off 1 base at V and 6 bases at J, with 16 bases between the two ends. The CDR3 contains 17 residues.

The genes are TRBV30 and TRBJ2-5; 7 positions agree with TRBD1. The tail of the sequence fits TRBJ2-7 better, so the J call may be wrong. CDR3 length: 11 amino acids. CDR1 and CDR2 (germline): GTSNPN, SVGIG (reference sequence). The CDR3 here is CAWTGGYEQYF. CDR3 DNA sequence: TGTGCCTGGACAGGGGGCTACGAGCAGTACTTC.

This clone was recorded a few times. CDR3 nucleotide sequence: TGTGCCAGTAGCCTTCTAGCGGGAGTTTTCTACAATGAGCAGTTCTTC. Protein sequence: CASSLLAGVFYNEQFF. V gene TRBV19 combines with J gene TRBJ2-1, with 10 bases aligning to TRBD2. The CDR3 spans 16 residues. Germline V gene lookup returns CDR1 LNHDA and CDR2 SQIVND (reference sequence). J gave up 3 bases and V 6 bases, and 8 bases lay outside the gene matches.

The count of this clone is one. CDR3 in DNA: TGCGCCAGCAGGGGGACAGGGTCCATAGATACGCAGTATTTT. Amino acid sequence: CASRGTGSIDTQYF. The rearrangement links TRBV5-1 to TRBJ2-3; 9 nucleotides match TRBD1. Trimming cost V 5 bases and J 5 bases; bases outside gene matches: 6. This CDR3 is built from 14 residues. Germline CDR1 and CDR2: SGHRS and YFSETQ.

The chain carries TRBV7-9 and TRBJ2-5; D possibly corresponds to TRBD1 (6 bases). The DNA end lines up better with TRBJ2-7; the J call may be wrong. This CDR3 is 14 amino acids long. Germline values: CDR1 SEHNR, CDR2 FQNEAQ (reference sequence). The CDR3: CASSFTGSSYEQYF. The CDR3 DNA is TGTGCCAGCAGCTTTACAGGGTCGTCCTACGAGCAGTACTTC.

The V call is TRBV2, the J call TRBJ2-1; the D is unclear. The CDR3 has 9 residues. Trimming cost V 10 bases and J 9 bases, with 7 bases left between them. Germline V CDR1 and CDR2: SNHLY, FYNNEI. The CDR3 coding sequence is TGTGCCAAAGGCGGTGAGCAGTTCTTC. Amino acids: CAKGGEQFF.